The rows below give T cell receptor beta chains drawn from one sample of a study of human T cells and chemical hapten exposure. TCRdb itself ran the RACE reads through MiXCR, one entry per CDR3 protein. The sample holds roughly 380,000 distinct CDR3 sequences, roughly 4.6% seen once. The specimen was whole blood, collected in connection with sensitization to the hapten diphenylcyclopropenone (DPC). The receptors shown here come from a woman aged 50 to 65 with alopecia areata. Some clones in this sample may be carry-over from other donors' samples. Each CDR3 is given with its conserved first and last residue. The D gene is left open where the match is weak. Only part of the rows carry a size: once, few, many, or a class if the clone is expanded.

cdr3_aa,cdr3_nt,j_call,d_call,clone_size,v_call
CASSIGTGSYEQYF,TGTGCCAGTAGTATAGGGACCGGTTCCTACGAGCAGTACTTC,TRBJ2-7,.,few,TRBV19
CACRAGAHNEQFF,TGTGCCTGCCGTGCGGGAGCGCATAATGAGCAGTTCTTC,TRBJ2-1,TRBD2,.,TRBV28
CASSADHTTNEKLFF,TGTGCCAGCAGTGCCGATCATACAACTAATGAAAAACTGTTTTTT,TRBJ1-4,.,many,TRBV2
CASSWLGGGNTIYF,TGTGCCAGCAGTTGGTTGGGGGGAGGAAACACCATATATTTT,TRBJ1-3,.,.,TRBV28
CASSALEGFETQYF,TGCGCCAGCAGCGCGTTGGAGGGGTTCGAGACCCAGTACTTC,TRBJ2-5,.,.,TRBV5-1
CASSLGGAGNQPQHF,TGTGCCAGCAGCTTAGGGGGGGCCGGCAATCAGCCCCAGCATTTT,TRBJ1-5,.,many,TRBV7-2
CASSLDGQRAGYGYTF,TGTGCCAGCAGCTTAGATGGACAGCGGGCTGGCTATGGCTACACCTTC,TRBJ1-2,.,many,TRBV11-2
CASSLTRDANQPQHF,TGTGCCAGCAGTTTAACGAGGGATGCCAATCAGCCCCAGCATTTT,TRBJ1-5,.,.,TRBV27
CASSFVLAGGISSYNEQFF,TGTGCCAGCAGTTTTGTCCTAGCGGGAGGGATTTCCTCCTACAATGAGCAGTTCTTC,TRBJ2-1,TRBD2,many,TRBV27
CASRRGTSGYNEQFF,TGTGCCAGCAGGCGGGGGACTAGCGGATACAATGAGCAGTTCTTC,TRBJ2-1,TRBD2,many,TRBV6-5
CASSLDPHSGGDF,TGTGCCAGCAGCCTGGACCCCCATAGCGGGGGGGACTTC,TRBJ2-5,TRBD2,.,TRBV7-6
CASSQQSPGGIDNSPLHF,TGTGCCAGCAGTCAGCAATCCCCAGGTGGAATCGATAATTCACCCCTCCACTTT,TRBJ1-6,.,few,TRBV13
CASRRSMDREDGYTF,TGTGCCAGCCGACGGTCGATGGACAGAGAGGATGGCTACACCTTC,TRBJ1-2,.,.,TRBV2
CASSQGQDLNQPQHF,TGTGCCAGCAGCCAAGGCCAGGACCTCAATCAGCCCCAGCATTTT,TRBJ1-5,.,few,TRBV3-1
CASVEGQDTQYF,TGTGCCAGCGTGGAGGGCCAAGATACGCAGTATTTT,TRBJ2-3,.,many,TRBV7-2
CASSLLMRLSTDTQYF,TGTGCCAGCAGCTTGTTAATGAGACTTAGCACAGATACGCAGTATTTT,TRBJ2-3,.,.,TRBV7-9
CASSLWLNTGELFF,TGTGCCAGCAGCCTCTGGTTAAACACCGGGGAGCTGTTTTTT,TRBJ2-2,.,few,TRBV7-2
CASQDSMIGETQYF,TGTGCCAGCCAGGACAGCATGATAGGGGAGACCCAGTACTTC,TRBJ2-5,.,many,TRBV6-5
CSVGPSGATGELFF,TGCAGCGTTGGACCCAGCGGGGCGACCGGGGAGCTGTTTTTT,TRBJ2-2,TRBD2,.,TRBV29-1
CASSYHPLEGGNIQYF,TGTGCCAGCAGTTACCACCCCCTTGAAGGGGGAAACATTCAGTACTTC,TRBJ2-4,.,many,TRBV6-2/TRBV6-3
CASGLRETQYF,TGTGCTAGTGGTTTGAGAGAGACCCAGTACTTC,TRBJ2-5,.,few,TRBV12-5
CASSFYGTDTQYF,TGTGCCAGCAGCTTTTACGGCACAGATACGCAGTATTTT,TRBJ2-3,.,many,TRBV12-3/TRBV12-4
CASSRGQGVYEQYF,TGTGCCAGCAGCCGTGGACAGGGAGTCTACGAGCAGTACTTC,TRBJ2-7,TRBD1,.,TRBV7-9
CASSQERDRERAFF,TGCGCCAGCAGCCAAGAACGGGACAGGGAACGGGCTTTCTTT,TRBJ1-1,TRBD1,many,TRBV4-1
CASSQRVGETQYF,TGCGCCAGCAGCCAACGCGTCGGAGAGACCCAGTACTTC,TRBJ2-5,.,few,TRBV5-1
CVSRESGDTQYF,TGCGTCAGTAGGGAGTCTGGAGATACGCAGTATTTT,TRBJ2-3,.,many,TRBV5-1
CSVVRGLYNEQFF,TGCAGCGTTGTAAGGGGCCTATACAATGAGCAGTTCTTC,TRBJ2-1,.,many,TRBV29-1
CASSFPSLGGGNEQYF,TGTGCCAGCAGTTTCCCCTCTCTGGGGGGCGGGAACGAGCAGTACTTC,TRBJ2-7,.,.,TRBV28
CASRPGAGNQPQHF,TGTGCCAGCAGGCCGGGGGCGGGAAATCAGCCCCAGCATTTT,TRBJ1-5,.,.,TRBV6-5
CASSATWGQPQHF,TGTGCCAGCAGTGCTACTTGGGGACAGCCCCAGCATTTT,TRBJ1-5,.,.,TRBV6-5
CASGVVAGAGEQYF,TGTGCCAGCGGGGTCGTCGCGGGGGCGGGCGAGCAGTACTTC,TRBJ2-7,.,many,TRBV28
CSAEGSNQPQHF,TGCAGTGCTGAGGGAAGCAATCAGCCCCAGCATTTT,TRBJ1-5,.,.,TRBV20-1
CASSRGMGRDSPLHF,TGTGCCAGCAGCCGGGGGATGGGGCGAGATTCACCCCTCCACTTT,TRBJ1-6,.,many,TRBV7-6
CASRGGGEPQHF,TGTGCCAGCAGGGGAGGTGGGGAGCCCCAGCATTTT,TRBJ1-5,.,.,TRBV12-3/TRBV12-4
CATKSGGTDTQYF,TGTGCCACTAAGAGCGGGGGCACAGATACGCAGTATTTT,TRBJ2-3,TRBD2,many,TRBV6-6
CASSPSKGATEAFF,TGTGCCAGCAGTCCCTCGAAGGGGGCAACTGAAGCTTTCTTT,TRBJ1-1,TRBD1,.,TRBV28
CASSQQPEIQPQHF,TGCGCCAGCAGCCAACAGCCTGAGATCCAGCCCCAGCATTTT,TRBJ1-5,.,many,TRBV4-1
CASSHPLGREAFF,TGCGCCAGCAGCCACCCCCTAGGTCGGGAAGCTTTCTTT,TRBJ1-1,.,few,TRBV4-1
CASSSQQGYTGELFF,TGTGCCAGCAGTTCCCAACAGGGTTACACCGGGGAGCTGTTTTTT,TRBJ2-2,.,many,TRBV12-3/TRBV12-4
CASRRIAGGADLSTDTQYF,TGCGCCAGCAGGAGGATAGCGGGAGGGGCAGACCTTAGCACAGATACGCAGTATTTT,TRBJ2-3,TRBD2,few,TRBV5-1
CASSYGPDVLTF,TGTGCCAGCAGTTACGGGCCGGACGTCCTGACTTTC,TRBJ2-6,.,.,TRBV6-5
CSARDQNNYGYTF,TGCAGTGCTAGAGACCAGAATAACTATGGCTACACCTTC,TRBJ1-2,.,many,TRBV20-1
CASSLGQGERTEAFF,TGCGCCAGCAGCTTGGGACAGGGCGAAAGGACTGAAGCTTTCTTT,TRBJ1-1,TRBD1,many,TRBV4-1
CASSPYPDRVSEQFF,TGCGCCAGCAGCCCCTACCCGGACAGGGTCAGTGAGCAGTTCTTC,TRBJ2-1,TRBD1,many,TRBV4-1
CSATLAGTDTQYF,TGCAGTGCCACACTAGCGGGAACAGATACGCAGTATTTT,TRBJ2-3,TRBD2,few,TRBV20-1
CASSLGSRGSGANVLTF,TGTGCCAGCAGCTTAGGTTCGCGGGGCTCTGGGGCCAACGTCCTGACTTTC,TRBJ2-6,.,many,TRBV7-6
CASSLIPGEETQYF,TGTGCCAGCAGCTTAATCCCAGGGGAAGAGACCCAGTACTTC,TRBJ2-5,.,few,TRBV7-3
CSVERAGEFPDTQYF,TGCAGCGTTGAAAGAGCGGGCGAGTTCCCAGATACGCAGTATTTT,TRBJ2-3,.,many,TRBV29-1
CASSSPGQSYEQYF,TGTGCCAGCAGCTCACCGGGACAATCCTACGAGCAGTACTTC,TRBJ2-7,.,many,TRBV11-3
CSGWGASEAFF,TGCAGCGGATGGGGGGCCTCGGAAGCTTTCTTT,TRBJ1-1,.,.,TRBV29-1